This TCR beta chain was sequenced for a study of blood T cell repertoires in COVID-19. In the study overall: Nucleic acid was either cDNA or gDNA, and it came from T cells, B-cell-depleted T cells, or PBMCs.

The V end was cut by 3 bases, the J end by 2 bases, with 7 bases between. Germline V gene sequence: CDR1 SGHTA, CDR2 FQGNSA. The CDR3 totals 13 residues. In the study's own analysis: Estimation of nucleated cell counts relied on the amplification of reference gene primers. Sequenced by immunoSEQ multiplex PCR; TCRdb stores in-frame clones only, minus some. The DNA gave D and trimming, while V, J and clone size come from that table. The sample records a few hundred thousand clones, 86% being singletons. The source is a woman between 45 and 65 years old with acute or convalescent COVID-19. Sequenced sample: peripheral blood. The V and J genes are TRBV7-2 and TRBJ1-2; the D is unclear. The CDR3 DNA reads TGTGCCAGCAGCTTCAAGACAAACTATGGCTACACCTTC. This translates into CASSFKTNYGYTF. The full variable domain, with the rest looked up from reference TRBV7-2 and TRBJ1-2, is GAGVSQSPSNKVTEKGKDVELRCDPISGHTALYWYRQSLGQGLEFLIYFQGNSAPDKSGLPSDRFSAERTGGSVSTLTIQRTQQEDSAVYLCASSFKTNYGYTFGSGTRLTVV.